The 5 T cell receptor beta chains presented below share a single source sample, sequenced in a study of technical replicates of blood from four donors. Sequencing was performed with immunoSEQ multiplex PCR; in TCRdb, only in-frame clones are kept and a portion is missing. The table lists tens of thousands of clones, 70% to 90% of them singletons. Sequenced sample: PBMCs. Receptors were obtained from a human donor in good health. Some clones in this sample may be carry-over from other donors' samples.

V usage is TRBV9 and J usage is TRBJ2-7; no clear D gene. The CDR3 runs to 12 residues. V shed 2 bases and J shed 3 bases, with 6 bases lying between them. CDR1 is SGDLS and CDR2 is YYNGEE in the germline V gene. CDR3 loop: CASSVWSYEQYF. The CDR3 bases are TGTGCCAGCAGCGTCTGGAGCTACGAGCAGTACTTC.

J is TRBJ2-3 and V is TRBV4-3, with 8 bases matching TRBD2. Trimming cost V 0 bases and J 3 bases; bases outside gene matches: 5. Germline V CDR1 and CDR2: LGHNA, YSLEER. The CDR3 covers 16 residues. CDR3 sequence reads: CASSQDLASGTDTQYF. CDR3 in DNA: TGCGCCAGCAGCCAAGATTTGGCTAGCGGGACAGATACGCAGTATTTT.

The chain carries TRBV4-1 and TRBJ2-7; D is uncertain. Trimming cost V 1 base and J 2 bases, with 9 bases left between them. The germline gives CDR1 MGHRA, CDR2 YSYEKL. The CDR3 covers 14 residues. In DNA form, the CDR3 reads TGCGCCAGCAGCCAAGTCCAGGCCCCCTACGAGCAGTACTTC. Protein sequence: CASSQVQAPYEQYF.

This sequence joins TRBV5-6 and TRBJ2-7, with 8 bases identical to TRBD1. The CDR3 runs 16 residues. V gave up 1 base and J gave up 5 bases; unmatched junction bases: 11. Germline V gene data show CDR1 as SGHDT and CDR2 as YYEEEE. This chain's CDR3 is CASSLFGAGGNNEQYF. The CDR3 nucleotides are TGTGCCAGCAGCTTGTTTGGGGCAGGGGGCAACAACGAGCAGTACTTC. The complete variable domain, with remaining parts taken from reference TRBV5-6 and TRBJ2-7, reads DAGVTQSPTHLIKTRGQQVTLRCSPKSGHDTVSWYQQALGQGPQFIFQYYEEEERQRGNFPDRFSGHQFPNYSSELNVNALLLGDSALYLCASSLFGAGGNNEQYFGPGTRLTVT.

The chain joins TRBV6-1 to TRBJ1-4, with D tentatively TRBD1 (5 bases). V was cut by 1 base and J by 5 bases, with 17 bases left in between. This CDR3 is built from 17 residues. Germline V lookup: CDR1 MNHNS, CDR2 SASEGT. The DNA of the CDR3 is TGTGCCAGCAGTGAAGTTACACCCCCAGGGCCAAATGAAAAACTGTTTTTT. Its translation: CASSEVTPPGPNEKLFF.